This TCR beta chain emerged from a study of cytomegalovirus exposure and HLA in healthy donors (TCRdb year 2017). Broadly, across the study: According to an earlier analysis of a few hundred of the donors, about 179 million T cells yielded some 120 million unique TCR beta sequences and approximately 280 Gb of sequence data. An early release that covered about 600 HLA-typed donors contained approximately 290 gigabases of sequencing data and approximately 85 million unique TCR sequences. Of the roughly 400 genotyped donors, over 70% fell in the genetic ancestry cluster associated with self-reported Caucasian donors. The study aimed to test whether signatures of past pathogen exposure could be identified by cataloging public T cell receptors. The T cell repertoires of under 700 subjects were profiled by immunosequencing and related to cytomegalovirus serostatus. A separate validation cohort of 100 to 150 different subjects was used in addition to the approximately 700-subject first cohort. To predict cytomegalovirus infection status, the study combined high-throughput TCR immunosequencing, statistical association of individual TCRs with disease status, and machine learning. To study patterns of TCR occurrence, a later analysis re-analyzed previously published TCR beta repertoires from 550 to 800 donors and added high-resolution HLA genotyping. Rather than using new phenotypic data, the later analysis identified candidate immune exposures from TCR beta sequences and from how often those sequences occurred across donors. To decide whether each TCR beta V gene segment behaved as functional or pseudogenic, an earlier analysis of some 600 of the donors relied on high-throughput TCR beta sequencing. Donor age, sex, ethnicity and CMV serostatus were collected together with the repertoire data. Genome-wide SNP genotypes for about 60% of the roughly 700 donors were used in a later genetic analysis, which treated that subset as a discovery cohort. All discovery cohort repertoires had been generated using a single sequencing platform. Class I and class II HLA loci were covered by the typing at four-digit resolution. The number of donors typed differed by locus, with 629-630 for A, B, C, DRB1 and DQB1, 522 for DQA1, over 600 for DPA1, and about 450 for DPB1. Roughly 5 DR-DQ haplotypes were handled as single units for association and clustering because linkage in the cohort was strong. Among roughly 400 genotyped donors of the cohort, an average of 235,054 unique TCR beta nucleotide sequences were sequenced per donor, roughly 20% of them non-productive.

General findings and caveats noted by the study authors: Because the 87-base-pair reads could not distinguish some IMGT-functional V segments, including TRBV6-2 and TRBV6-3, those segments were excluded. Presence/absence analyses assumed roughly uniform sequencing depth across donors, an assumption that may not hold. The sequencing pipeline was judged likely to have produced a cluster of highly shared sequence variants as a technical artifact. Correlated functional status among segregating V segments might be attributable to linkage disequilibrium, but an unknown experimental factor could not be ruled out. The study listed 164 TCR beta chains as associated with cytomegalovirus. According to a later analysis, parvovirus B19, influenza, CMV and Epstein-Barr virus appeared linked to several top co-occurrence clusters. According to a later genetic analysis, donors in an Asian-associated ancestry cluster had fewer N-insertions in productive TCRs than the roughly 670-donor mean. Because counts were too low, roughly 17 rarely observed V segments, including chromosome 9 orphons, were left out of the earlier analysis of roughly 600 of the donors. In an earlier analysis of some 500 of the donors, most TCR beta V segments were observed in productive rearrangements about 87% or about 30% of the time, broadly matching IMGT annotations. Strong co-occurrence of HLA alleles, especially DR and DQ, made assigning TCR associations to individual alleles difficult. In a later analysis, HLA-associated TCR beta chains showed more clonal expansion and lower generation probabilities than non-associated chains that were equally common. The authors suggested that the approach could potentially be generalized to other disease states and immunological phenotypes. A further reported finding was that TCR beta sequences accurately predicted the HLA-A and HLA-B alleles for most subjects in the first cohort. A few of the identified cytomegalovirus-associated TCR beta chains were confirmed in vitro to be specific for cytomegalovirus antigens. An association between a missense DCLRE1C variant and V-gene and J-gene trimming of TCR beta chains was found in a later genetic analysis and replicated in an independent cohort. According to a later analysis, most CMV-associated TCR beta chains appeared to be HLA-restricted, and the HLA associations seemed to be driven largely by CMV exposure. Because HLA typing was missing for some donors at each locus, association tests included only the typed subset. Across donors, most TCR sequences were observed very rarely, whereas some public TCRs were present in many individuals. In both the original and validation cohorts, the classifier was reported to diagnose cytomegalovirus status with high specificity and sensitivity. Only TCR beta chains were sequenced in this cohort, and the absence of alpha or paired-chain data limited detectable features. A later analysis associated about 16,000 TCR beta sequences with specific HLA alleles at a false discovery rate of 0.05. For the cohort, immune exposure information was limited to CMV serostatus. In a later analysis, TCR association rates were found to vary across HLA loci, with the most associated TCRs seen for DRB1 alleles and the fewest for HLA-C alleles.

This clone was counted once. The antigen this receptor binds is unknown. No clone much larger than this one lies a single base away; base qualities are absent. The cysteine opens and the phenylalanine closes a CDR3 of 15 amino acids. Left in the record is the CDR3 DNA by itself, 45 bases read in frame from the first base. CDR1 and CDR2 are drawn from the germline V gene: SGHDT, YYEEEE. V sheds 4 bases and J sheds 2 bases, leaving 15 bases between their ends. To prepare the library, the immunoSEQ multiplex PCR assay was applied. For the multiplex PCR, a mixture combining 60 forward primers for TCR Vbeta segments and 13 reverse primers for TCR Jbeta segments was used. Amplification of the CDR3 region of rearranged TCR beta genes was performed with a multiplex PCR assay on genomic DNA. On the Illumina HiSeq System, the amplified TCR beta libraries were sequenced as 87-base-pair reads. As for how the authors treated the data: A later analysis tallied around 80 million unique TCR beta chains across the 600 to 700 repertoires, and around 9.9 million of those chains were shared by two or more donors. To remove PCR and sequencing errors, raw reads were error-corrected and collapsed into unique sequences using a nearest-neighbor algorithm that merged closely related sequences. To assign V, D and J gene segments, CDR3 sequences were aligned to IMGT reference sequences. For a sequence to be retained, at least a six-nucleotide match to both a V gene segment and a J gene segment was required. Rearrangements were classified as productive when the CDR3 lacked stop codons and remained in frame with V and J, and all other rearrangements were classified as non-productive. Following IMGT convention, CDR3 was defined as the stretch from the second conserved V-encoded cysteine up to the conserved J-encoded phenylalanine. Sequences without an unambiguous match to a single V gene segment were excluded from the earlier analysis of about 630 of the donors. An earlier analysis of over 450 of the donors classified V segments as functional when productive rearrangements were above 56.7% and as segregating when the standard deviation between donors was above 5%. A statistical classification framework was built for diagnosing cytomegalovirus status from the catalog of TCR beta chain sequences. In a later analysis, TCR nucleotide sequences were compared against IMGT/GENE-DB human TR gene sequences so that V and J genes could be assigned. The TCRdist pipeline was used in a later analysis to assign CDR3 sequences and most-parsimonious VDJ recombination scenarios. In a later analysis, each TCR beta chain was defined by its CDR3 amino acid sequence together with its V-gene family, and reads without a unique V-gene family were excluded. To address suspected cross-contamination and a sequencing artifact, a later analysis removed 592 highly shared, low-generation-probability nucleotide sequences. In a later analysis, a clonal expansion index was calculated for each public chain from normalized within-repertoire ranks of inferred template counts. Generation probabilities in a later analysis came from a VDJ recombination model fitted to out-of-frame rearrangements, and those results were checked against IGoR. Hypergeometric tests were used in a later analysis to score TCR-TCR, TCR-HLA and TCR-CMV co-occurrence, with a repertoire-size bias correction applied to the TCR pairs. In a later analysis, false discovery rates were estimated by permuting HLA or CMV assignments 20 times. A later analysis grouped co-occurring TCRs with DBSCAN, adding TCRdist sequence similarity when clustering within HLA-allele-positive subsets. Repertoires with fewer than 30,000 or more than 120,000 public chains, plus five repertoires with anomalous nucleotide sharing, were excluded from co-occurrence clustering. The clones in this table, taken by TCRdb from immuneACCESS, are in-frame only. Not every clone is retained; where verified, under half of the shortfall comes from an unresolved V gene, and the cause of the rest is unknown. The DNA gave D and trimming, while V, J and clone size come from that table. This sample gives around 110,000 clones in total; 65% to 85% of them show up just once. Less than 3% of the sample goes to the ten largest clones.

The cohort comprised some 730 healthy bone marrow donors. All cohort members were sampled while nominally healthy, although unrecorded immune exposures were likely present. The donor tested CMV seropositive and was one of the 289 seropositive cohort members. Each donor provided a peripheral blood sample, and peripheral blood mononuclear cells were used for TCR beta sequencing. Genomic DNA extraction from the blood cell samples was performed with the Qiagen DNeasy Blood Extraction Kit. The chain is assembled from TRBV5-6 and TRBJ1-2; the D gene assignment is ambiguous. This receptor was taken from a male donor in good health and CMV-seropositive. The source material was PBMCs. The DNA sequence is TGTGCCAGCAGCCTCTACTCGAGGATGAACTATGGCTACACCTTC. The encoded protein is CASSLYSRMNYGYTF. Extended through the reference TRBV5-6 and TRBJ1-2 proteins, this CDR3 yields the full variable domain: DAGVTQSPTHLIKTRGQQVTLRCSPKSGHDTVSWYQQALGQGPQFIFQYYEEEERQRGNFPDRFSGHQFPNYSSELNVNALLLGDSALYLCASSLYSRMNYGYTFGSGTRLTVV.